This passage covers 18 T cell receptor beta chains from one sample sequenced in a study of naive and memory T cell subsets. Both TRBC1 and TRBC2 were covered by a beta constant-region primer of two equimolar oligonucleotides. Nested alpha and beta constant-region primers with the SP2 primer drove four PCR rounds on ligated cDNA. TCRdb reprocessed the UMI-ligation and nested PCR reads with MiXCR, giving one entry per CDR3 protein. The data show roughly 140,000 distinct CDR3 sequences, with approximately 20% seen just once and 0.6% to 0.7% held by the top ten. Findings and limits, study-wide: A few larger clonotypes appeared in naive repertoires, especially CD8, possibly memory cells re-expressing CD45RA.

The antigens for these receptors are not known. The sequenced material came from naive CD8+ T cells from blood. Receptors originate from a human donor in good health.

A single count supports this clonotype. The CDR3 loop reads CASSNSNLNGNYGYTF. Written as DNA, the CDR3 is TGTGCCAGCAGCAACTCCAATCTAAACGGCAACTATGGCTACACCTTC. The chain employs TRBV13 and TRBJ1-2; D is unclear. The CDR3 extends over 16 amino acids. The germline V and J ends were trimmed by 5 bases and 2 bases, with 18 bases remaining between them. The germline CDR1 and CDR2 sequences are PRHDT and FYEKMQ (reference sequence).

The chain has TRBV29-1 and TRBJ2-7, with a possible D match to TRBD1 (6 bases). The CDR3 sequence is 16 residues long. Germline CDR1 is SQVTM and CDR2 is ANQGSEA. V was cut by 4 bases and J by 3 bases, with 22 bases left in between. The chain's CDR3 is CSVVGTGTLKGYEQYF. The CDR3 bases are TGCAGCGTTGTCGGTACCGGGACACTAAAGGGCTACGAGCAGTACTTC.

The gene calls are TRBV12-3 or TRBV12-4 and TRBJ2-7; D not resolved. Trimming stripped 6 bases from V and 4 bases from J, with 13 bases between. The CDR3 is 13 amino acids. CDR3 coding DNA: TGTGCCAGCAGCCGAGGAGTAGGATACGAGCAGTACTTC. Protein product: CASSRGVGYEQYF.

Of note for this clonotype: Compared with germline, one end of the junction differs, possibly owing to a read error. The chain has TRBV29-1 and TRBJ2-7; no reliable D call. Germline V gene lookup returns CDR1 SQVTM and CDR2 ANQGSEA. The CDR3 length is 12 residues. CDR3 DNA: TGCAGCGTGGAAGACGGTACCTACGAGCAGTACTTC. Translation: CSVEDGTYEQYF.

This clonotype was recorded only once. The genes are TRBV4-1 and TRBJ2-5; 7 nucleotides align to TRBD2. V shed 5 bases and J 2 bases; nucleotides not matched to a gene: 5. The CDR3 runs to 14 residues. The germline CDR1 and CDR2 sequences are MGHRA and YSYEKL. Here the CDR3 reads CASSTSSGQETQYF. The CDR3 bases are TGCGCCAGCAGCACCTCTAGCGGTCAAGAGACCCAGTACTTC.

Concerning this clonotype itself: A junction end diverges from the germline sequence, so it may reflect a read error. The genes are TRBV6-2 or TRBV6-3 and TRBJ2-1; 14 bases fit TRBD2. There are 14 residues in the CDR3. CDR1 and CDR2 (germline): MNHEY, SVGEGT. The CDR3 here is CASSATGLAGDSLF. The CDR3 DNA follows: TGTGCCAGCAGCGCCACGGGACTAGCGGGAGATTCGCTCTTC.

The rearrangement uses TRBV5-4 and TRBJ2-7; D possibly corresponds to TRBD1 (5 bases). Trimming pared 0 bases from V and 4 bases from J, leaving 14 bases between. The length of the CDR3 is 15 residues. The germline V gene encodes CDR1 SGHNT and CDR2 YYREEE (reference sequence). In DNA form, the CDR3 reads TGTGCCAGCAGCTTGGTAGGGGCGGAGAATTACGAGCAGTACTTC. Protein sequence: CASSLVGAENYEQYF.

This clonotype was found a few times. The V call is TRBV7-3, the J call TRBJ2-5, with TRBD1 matching over 7 bases. With 2 bases clipped from V and 0 bases from J, the junction kept 3 bases outside the gene matches. The length of the CDR3 is 15 residues. Germline V gives CDR1 SGHTA, CDR2 FQGTGA. As DNA, the CDR3 is TGTGCCAGCAGCTTATCGGGACAGCACCAAGAGACCCAGTACTTC. Encoded protein: CASSLSGQHQETQYF.

In its sample, this clonotype was seen a few times. The chain combines TRBV2 with TRBJ2-2, with 9 bases aligning to TRBD1. V was clipped by 11 bases and J by 0 bases; unmatched bases: 10. Germline V gene sequence: CDR1 SNHLY, CDR2 FYNNEI. The CDR3 covers 16 residues. CDR3 sequence: CAYGRQGVTNTGELFF. In DNA form, the CDR3 reads TGTGCCTACGGCAGACAGGGGGTTACGAACACCGGGGAGCTGTTTTTT.

The rearrangement uses TRBV6-6 and TRBJ2-7, with D uncertain. The CDR3 is made up of 12 amino acids. Trimming cost V 6 bases and J 5 bases, with 11 bases left between them. Germline-derived CDR1 and CDR2 are MNHNY and SVGAGI (reference sequence). The chain's CDR3 is CASSGRWDEQYF. CDR3 bases: TGTGCCAGCAGCGGAAGGTGGGACGAGCAGTACTTC.

This clonotype has more than one count but fewer than ten. The chain has TRBV28 and TRBJ2-5, with D perhaps matching TRBD2 (7 bases). V gave up 6 bases and J gave up 4 bases, with 12 bases separating them. The germline V gene has CDR1 MDHEN and CDR2 SYDVKM. This CDR3 has 13 residues. Here the CDR3 reads CASSDGGPETQYF. The CDR3 DNA reads as TGTGCCAGCAGCGACGGGGGGCCAGAGACCCAGTACTTC. The entire variable domain, with the rest obtained from reference TRBV28 and TRBJ2-5, is as follows: DVKVTQSSRYLVKRTGEKVFLECVQDMDHENMFWYRQDPGLGLRLIYFSYDVKMKEKGDIPEGYSVSREKKERFSLILESASTNQTSMYLCASSDGGPETQYFGPGTRLLVL.

This clonotype occurred a few times. J is TRBJ2-1 and V is TRBV21-1; TRBD2 was called by the table and not checked on the DNA. TRBV21-1 is noted as a pseudogene. CDR3 length: 20 residues. The CDR3 nucleotides read TGTGCCAGCAGCAAATTGTGGGGGGAGGCCCCCCGGAGCTCCTACAATGAGCAGTTCTTC. Protein product: CASSKLWGEAPRSSYNEQFF.

The chain joins TRBV28 to TRBJ1-5; the D is unclear. This CDR3 has 13 amino acids. Trimming left V 5 bases short and J 6 bases short, with 11 bases between. CDR1 and CDR2 (germline): MDHEN, SYDVKM. The CDR3 bases are TGTGCCAGCAGTCATTCCGAGGCTCAGCCCCAGCATTTT. Translation: CASSHSEAQPQHF.

This clonotype appeared a few times. The genes are TRBV6-5 and TRBJ2-7; TRBD2 agrees at 7 bases. V lost 2 bases, J lost 7 bases, and 8 bases stayed unmatched. Germline assignment: CDR1 MNHEY and CDR2 SVGAGI. CDR3 size: 14 residues. This chain's CDR3 is CASSYMGGRGEQYF. The CDR3 DNA reads TGTGCCAGCAGTTACATGGGAGGGAGGGGAGAGCAGTACTTC.

This clonotype came up a few times. This chain links TRBV19 with TRBJ2-2, with 7 positions matching TRBD1. Germline CDR1 and CDR2: LNHDA and SQIVND (reference sequence). With V trimmed by 0 bases and J by 6 bases, 4 bases remained unmatched. The CDR3 is 15 amino acids. CDR3 amino acids: CASSIEKGQSGELFF. CDR3 DNA: TGTGCCAGTAGTATAGAAAAGGGACAGTCCGGGGAGCTGTTTTTT. The full variable domain, in which reference TRBV19 and TRBJ2-2 provide the parts outside the CDR3, is DGGITQSPKYLFRKEGQNVTLSCEQNLNHDAMYWYRQDPGQGLRLIYYSQIVNDFQKGDIAEGYSVSREKKESFPLTVTSAQKNPTAFYLCASSIEKGQSGELFFGEGSRLTVL.

The CDR3 coding sequence is TGCGCCAGCAGCCAAGCCGACGGGGCACTAGCCAAAAACATTCAGTACTTC. Amino acids: CASSQADGALAKNIQYF. The chain combines TRBV4-1 with TRBJ2-4, with D perhaps given as TRBD1 or TRBD2 (5 bases each). The V gene lost 1 base and the J gene lost 0 bases, with 13 bases spanning the gap. Germline assignment: CDR1 MGHRA and CDR2 YSYEKL. The CDR3 has 17 amino acids.

The chain combines TRBV4-1 with TRBJ2-1; D call uncertain. The CDR3 is 15 amino acids. The V gene lost 2 bases and the J gene lost 2 bases, with 10 bases spanning the gap. CDR1 is MGHRA, CDR2 YSYEKL, per germline. Here the CDR3 DNA reads TGCGCCAGCAGCCAACTTAAGAGTCCCTACAATGAGCAGTTCTTC. Translation gives CASSQLKSPYNEQFF.

Here the CDR3 DNA reads TGTGCCAGTAGTATACAAGGGGTAAACCTTATGGTCTACAATGAGCAGTTCTTC. Protein sequence: CASSIQGVNLMVYNEQFF. The chain is built from TRBV19 and TRBJ2-1; possible D gene TRBD1, 5 bases. The CDR3 has 18 amino acids. Trimming removed 2 bases from V and 3 bases from J, with 20 bases in between. The V gene's germline CDR1 is LNHDA and CDR2 SQIVND (reference sequence).